This T cell receptor beta chain appears in the sequencing data of a study of blood T cell repertoires in COVID-19. Background on the study: The origin of the acute and convalescent COVID-19 samples was the United States, Italy and Spain. PBMCs, B-cell-depleted T cells, or T cells were the source of the cDNA or gDNA that made up the material.

With 3 bases removed from V and 8 bases from J, the gap between germline ends came to 7 bases. Germline values: CDR1 GTSNPN, CDR2 SVGIG (reference sequence). The CDR3 extends over 11 amino acids. Methods used by the authors: Amplifying reference gene primers gave estimates of nucleated cell counts. Generated by immunoSEQ multiplex PCR, the TCRdb table keeps only in-frame clones and is missing some. V, J and clone size derive from that table, while D and trimming were established from the DNA sequence. The repertoire consists of 30,000 to 45,000 clones, with about nine tenths occurring once and the leading ten covering under 8%.

This chain connects TRBV30 to TRBJ1-4; perhaps TRBD1 as D (6 bases). Sequencing was performed on peripheral blood. This TCR was sampled from a human donor in a cohort sampled during active COVID-19. The CDR3 spells CAWSTGEKLFF. DNA of the CDR3: TGTGCCTGGAGCACAGGGGAAAAACTGTTTTTT.